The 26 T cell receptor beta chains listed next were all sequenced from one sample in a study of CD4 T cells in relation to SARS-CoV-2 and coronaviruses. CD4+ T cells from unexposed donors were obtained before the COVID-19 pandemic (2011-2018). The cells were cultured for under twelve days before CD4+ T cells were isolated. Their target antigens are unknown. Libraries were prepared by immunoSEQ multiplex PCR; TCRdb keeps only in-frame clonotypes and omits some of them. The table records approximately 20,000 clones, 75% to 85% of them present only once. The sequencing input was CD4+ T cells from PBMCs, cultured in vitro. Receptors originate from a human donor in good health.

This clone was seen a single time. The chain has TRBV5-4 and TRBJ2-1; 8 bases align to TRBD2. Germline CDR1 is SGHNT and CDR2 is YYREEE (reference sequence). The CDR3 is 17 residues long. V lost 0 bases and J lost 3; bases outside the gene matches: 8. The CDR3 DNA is TGTGCCAGCAGCTTGGGGGGGGCAGCGGGAGTCTACAATGAGCAGTTCTTC. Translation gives CASSLGGAAGVYNEQFF.

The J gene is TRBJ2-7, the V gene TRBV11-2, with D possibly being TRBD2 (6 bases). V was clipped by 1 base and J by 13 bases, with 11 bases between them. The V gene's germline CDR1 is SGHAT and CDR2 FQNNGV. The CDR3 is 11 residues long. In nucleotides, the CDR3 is TGTGCCAGCAGCTTAGGACTAGGTATTTACTTC. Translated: CASSLGLGIYF. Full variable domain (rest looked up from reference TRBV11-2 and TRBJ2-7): EAGVAQSPRYKIIEKRQSVAFWCNPISGHATLYWYQQILGQGPKLLIQFQNNGVVDDSQLPKDRFSAERLKGVDSTLKIQPAKLEDSAVYLCASSLGLGIYFGPGTRLTVT.

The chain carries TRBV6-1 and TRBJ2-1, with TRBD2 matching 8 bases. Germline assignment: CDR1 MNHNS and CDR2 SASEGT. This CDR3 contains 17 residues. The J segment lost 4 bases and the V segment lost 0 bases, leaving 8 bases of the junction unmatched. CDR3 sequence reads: CASSEALWSGRYNEQFF. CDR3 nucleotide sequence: TGTGCCAGCAGTGAAGCGCTTTGGAGCGGGAGATACAATGAGCAGTTCTTC.

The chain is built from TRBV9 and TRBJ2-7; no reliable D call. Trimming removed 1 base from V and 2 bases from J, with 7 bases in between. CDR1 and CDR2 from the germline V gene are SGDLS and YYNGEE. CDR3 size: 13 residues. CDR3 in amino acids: CASSVRGTYEQYF. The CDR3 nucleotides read TGTGCCAGCAGCGTACGCGGCACCTACGAGCAGTACTTC.

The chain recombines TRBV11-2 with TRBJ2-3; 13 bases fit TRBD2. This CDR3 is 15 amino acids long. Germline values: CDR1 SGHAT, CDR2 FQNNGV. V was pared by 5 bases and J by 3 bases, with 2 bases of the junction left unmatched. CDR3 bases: TGTGCCAGCAGCCGGGGACTAGCGGGAACAGATACGCAGTATTTT. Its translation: CASSRGLAGTDTQYF. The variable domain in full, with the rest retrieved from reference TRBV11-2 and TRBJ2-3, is EAGVAQSPRYKIIEKRQSVAFWCNPISGHATLYWYQQILGQGPKLLIQFQNNGVVDDSQLPKDRFSAERLKGVDSTLKIQPAKLEDSAVYLCASSRGLAGTDTQYFGPGTRLTVL.

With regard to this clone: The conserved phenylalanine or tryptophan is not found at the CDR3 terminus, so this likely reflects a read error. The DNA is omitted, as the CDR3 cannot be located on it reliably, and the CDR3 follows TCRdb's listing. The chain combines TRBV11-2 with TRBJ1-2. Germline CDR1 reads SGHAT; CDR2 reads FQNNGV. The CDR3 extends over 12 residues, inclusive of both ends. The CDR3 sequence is CASSPPGRGRLL.

The CDR3 nucleotides read TGTGCCTCAAACCGGGGACCTAATGAAAAACTGTTTTTT. Translated, it gives CASNRGPNEKLFF. The chain links TRBV19 to TRBJ1-4; D may be TRBD1 (5 bases). Trimming stripped 11 bases from V and 3 bases from J, with 13 bases between. CDR3 length: 13 amino acids. Germline CDR1 and CDR2: LNHDA and SQIVND (reference sequence).

CDR3 amino acids: CASRTTVYQETQYF. DNA of the CDR3: TGTGCCAGCAGGACCACAGTGTACCAAGAGACCCAGTACTTC. This chain joins TRBV12-1 and TRBJ2-5; no check of the table's D call, TRBD1, against the DNA was made. TRBV12-1 is an annotated pseudogene. This CDR3 has 14 residues.

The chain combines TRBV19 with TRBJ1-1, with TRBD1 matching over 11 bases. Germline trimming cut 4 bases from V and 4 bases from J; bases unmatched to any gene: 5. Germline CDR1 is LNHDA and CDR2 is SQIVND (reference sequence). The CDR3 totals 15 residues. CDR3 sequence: CASSTTGTGGTEAFF. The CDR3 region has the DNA TGTGCCAGTAGTACCACCGGGACAGGGGGCACTGAAGCTTTCTTT.

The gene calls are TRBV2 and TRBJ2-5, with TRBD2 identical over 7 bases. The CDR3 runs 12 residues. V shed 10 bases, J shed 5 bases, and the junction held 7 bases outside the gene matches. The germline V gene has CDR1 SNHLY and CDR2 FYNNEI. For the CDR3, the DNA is TGTGCCACACGCCGGGAGGCGGAGACCCAGTACTTC. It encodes CATRREAETQYF.

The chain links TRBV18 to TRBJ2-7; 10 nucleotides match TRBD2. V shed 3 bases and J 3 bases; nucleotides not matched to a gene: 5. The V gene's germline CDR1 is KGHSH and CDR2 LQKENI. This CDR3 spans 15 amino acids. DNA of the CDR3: TGTGCCAGCTCACCTCCACTAGCGGGACACTACGAGCAGTACTTC. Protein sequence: CASSPPLAGHYEQYF. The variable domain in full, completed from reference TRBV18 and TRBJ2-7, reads NAGVMQNPRHLVRRRGQEARLRCSPMKGHSHVYWYRQLPEEGLKFMVYLQKENIIDESGMPKERFSAEFPKEGPSILRIQQVVRGDSAAYFCASSPPLAGHYEQYFGPGTRLTVT.

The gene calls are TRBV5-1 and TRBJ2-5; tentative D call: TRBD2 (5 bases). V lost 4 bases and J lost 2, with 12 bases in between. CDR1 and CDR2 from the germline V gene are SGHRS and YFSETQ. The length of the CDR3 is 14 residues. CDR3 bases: TGCGCCAGCAGCCCCGGGAACTCGCAAGAGACCCAGTACTTC. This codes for CASSPGNSQETQYF.

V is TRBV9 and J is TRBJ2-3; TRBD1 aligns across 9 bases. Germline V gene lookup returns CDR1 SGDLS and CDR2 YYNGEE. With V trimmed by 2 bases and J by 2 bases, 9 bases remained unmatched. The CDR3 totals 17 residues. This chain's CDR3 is CASSVYRGLRFTDTQYF. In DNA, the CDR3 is TGTGCCAGCAGCGTTTACAGGGGGCTTCGATTCACAGATACGCAGTATTTT.

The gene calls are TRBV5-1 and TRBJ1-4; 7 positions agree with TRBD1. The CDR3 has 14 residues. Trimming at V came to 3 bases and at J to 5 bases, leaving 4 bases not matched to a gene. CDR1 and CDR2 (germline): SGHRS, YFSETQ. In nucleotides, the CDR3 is TGCGCCAGCAGCTCGACAGGGACGAATGAAAAACTGTTTTTT. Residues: CASSSTGTNEKLFF.

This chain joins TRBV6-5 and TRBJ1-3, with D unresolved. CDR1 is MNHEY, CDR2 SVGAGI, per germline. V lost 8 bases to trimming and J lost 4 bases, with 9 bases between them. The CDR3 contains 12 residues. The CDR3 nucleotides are TGTGCCAGCTCAAAGAGAGGAAACACCATATATTTT. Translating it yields CASSKRGNTIYF.

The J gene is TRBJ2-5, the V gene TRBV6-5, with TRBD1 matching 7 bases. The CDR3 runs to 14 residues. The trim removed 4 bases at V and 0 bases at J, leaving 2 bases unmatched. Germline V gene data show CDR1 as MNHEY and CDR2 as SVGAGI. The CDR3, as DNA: TGTGCCAGCAGTTGGGGGACAGACCAAGAGACCCAGTACTTC. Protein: CASSWGTDQETQYF.

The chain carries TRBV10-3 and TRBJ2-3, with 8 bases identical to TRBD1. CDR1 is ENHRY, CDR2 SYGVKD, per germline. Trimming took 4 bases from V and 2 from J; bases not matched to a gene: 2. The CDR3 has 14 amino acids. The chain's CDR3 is CAISADRDTDTQYF. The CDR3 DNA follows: TGTGCCATCAGTGCGGACAGGGACACAGATACGCAGTATTTT.

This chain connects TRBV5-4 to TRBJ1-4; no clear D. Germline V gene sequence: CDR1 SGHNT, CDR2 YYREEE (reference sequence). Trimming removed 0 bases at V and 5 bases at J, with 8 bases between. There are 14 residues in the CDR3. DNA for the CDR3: TGTGCCAGCAGCTTGGACAGAGTGAATGAAAAACTGTTTTTT. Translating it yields CASSLDRVNEKLFF. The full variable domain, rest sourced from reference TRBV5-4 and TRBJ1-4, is ETGVTQSPTHLIKTRGQQVTLRCSSQSGHNTVSWYQQALGQGPQFIFQYYREEENGRGNFPPRFSGLQFPNYSSELNVNALELDDSALYLCASSLDRVNEKLFFGSGTQLSVL.

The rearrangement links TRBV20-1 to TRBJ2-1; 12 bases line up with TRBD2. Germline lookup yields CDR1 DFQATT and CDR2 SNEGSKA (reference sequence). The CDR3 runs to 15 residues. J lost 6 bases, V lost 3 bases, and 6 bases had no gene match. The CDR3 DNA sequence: TGCAGTGCTAGTCCGACTAGCGGGGGCCGCAATGAGCAGTTCTTC. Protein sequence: CSASPTSGGRNEQFF.

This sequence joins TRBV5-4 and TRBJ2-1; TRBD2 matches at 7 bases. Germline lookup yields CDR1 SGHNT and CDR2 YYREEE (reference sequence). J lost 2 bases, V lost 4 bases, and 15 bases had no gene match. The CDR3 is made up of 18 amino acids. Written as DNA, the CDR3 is TGTGCCAGCAGCCTACCGACTAGCACCAAGAAGACCTACAATGAGCAGTTCTTC. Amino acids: CASSLPTSTKKTYNEQFF.

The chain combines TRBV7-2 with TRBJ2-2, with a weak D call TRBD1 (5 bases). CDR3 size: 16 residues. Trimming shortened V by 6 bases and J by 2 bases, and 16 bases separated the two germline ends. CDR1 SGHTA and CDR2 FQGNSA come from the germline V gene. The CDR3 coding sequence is TGTGCCAGCAGGATTAAGGGGCGCCAAAACACCGGGGAGCTGTTTTTT. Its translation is CASRIKGRQNTGELFF.

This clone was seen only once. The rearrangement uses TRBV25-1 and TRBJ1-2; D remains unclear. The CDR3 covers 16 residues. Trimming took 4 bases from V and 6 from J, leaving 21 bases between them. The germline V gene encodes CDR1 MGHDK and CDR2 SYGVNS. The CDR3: CASSADSPGYLNGYTF. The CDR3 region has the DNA TGTGCCAGCAGTGCAGACTCCCCCGGCTATTTGAATGGCTACACCTTC.

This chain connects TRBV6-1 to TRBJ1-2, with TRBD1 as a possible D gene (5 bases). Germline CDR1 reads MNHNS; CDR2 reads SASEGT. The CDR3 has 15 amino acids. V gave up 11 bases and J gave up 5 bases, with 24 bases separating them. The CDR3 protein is CASSGGGGLRYGYTF. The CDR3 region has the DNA TGTGCCTCGAGTGGCGGGGGGGGATTACGGTATGGCTACACCTTC.

The CDR3 is CASSSLAGGRSYEQYF. For the CDR3, the DNA is TGCGCCAGCAGCTCGTTAGCGGGAGGGCGTTCCTACGAGCAGTACTTC. The V gene is TRBV5-1, the J gene TRBJ2-7; 11 nucleotides agree with TRBD2. This CDR3 is built from 16 residues. The germline V gene encodes CDR1 SGHRS and CDR2 YFSETQ. After removal of 3 bases from V and 1 base from J, the junction contained 6 bases not matched to a gene.

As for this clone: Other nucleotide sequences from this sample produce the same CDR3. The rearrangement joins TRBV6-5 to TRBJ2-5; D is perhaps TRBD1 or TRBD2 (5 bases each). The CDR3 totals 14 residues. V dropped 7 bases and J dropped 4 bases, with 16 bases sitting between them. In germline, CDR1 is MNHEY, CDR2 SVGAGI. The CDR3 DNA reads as TGTGCCAGCACCGACCCTGTTGGGGGAGAGACCCAGTACTTC. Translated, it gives CASTDPVGGETQYF.

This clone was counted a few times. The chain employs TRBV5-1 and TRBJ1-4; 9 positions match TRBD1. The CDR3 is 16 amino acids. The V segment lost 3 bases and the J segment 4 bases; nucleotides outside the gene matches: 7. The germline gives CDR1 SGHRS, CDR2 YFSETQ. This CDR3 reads CASSWGTGRGNEKLFF. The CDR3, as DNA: TGCGCCAGCAGCTGGGGGACAGGGCGGGGTAATGAAAAACTGTTTTTT.